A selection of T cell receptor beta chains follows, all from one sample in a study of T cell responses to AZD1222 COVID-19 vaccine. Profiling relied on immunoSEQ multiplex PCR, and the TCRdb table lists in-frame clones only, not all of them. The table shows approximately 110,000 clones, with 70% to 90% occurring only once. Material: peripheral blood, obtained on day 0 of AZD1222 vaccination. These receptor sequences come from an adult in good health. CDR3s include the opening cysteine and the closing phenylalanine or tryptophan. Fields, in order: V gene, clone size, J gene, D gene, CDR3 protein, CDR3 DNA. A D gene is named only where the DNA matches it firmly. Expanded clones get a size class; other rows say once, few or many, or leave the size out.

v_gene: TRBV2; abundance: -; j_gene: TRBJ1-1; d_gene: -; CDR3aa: CASSSPRWDTEAFF; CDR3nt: TGTGCCAGCAGTTCCCCCCGTTGGGACACTGAAGCTTTCTTT
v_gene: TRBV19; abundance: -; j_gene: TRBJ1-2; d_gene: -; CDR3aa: CATNFGRNYGYTF; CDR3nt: TGTGCCACCAATTTCGGAAGAAACTATGGCTACACCTTC
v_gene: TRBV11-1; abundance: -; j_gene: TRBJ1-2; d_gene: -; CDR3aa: CASSLSSKANYGYTF; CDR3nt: TGTGCCAGCAGCTTATCGTCAAAAGCTAACTATGGCTACACCTTC
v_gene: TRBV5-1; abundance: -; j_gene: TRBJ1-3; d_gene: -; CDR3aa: CASSPSGREGNTIYF; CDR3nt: TGCGCCAGCAGCCCCTCGGGTCGAGAAGGAAACACCATATATTTT
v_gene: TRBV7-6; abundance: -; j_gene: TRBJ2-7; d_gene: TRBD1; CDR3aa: CASSPRYRGVYEQYF; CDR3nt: TGTGCCAGCAGCCCTAGGTACAGGGGAGTGTACGAGCAGTACTTC
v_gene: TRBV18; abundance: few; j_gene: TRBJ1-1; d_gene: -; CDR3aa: CASSRRRGVDTEAFF; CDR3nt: TGTGCCAGCTCACGGCGCAGGGGCGTCGACACTGAAGCTTTCTTT
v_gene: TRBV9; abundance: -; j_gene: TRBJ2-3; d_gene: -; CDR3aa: CASSTLWTDTQYF; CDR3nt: TGTGCCAGCAGCACCCTGTGGACAGATACGCAGTATTTT
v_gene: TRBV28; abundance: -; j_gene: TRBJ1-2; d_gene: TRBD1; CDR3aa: CASSLKPTNLQGARGYGYTF; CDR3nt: TGTGCCAGCAGTTTAAAGCCCACGAACCTCCAGGGGGCGCGAGGCTATGGCTACACCTTC
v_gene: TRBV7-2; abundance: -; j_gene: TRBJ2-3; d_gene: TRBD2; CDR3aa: CASSEFGLAGFADTQYF; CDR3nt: TGTGCCAGCAGCGAATTCGGACTAGCGGGCTTCGCAGATACGCAGTATTTT
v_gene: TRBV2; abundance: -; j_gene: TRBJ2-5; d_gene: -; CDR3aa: CASREGAQETQYF; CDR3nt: TGTGCCAGCAGGGAGGGGGCCCAAGAGACCCAGTACTTC
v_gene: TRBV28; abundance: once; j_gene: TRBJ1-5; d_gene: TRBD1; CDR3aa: CANADRGPNQPQHF; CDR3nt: TGTGCCAACGCGGACAGGGGTCCTAATCAGCCCCAGCATTTT
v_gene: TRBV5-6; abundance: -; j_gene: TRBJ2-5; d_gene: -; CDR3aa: CASSVGLNQETQYF; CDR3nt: TGTGCCAGCAGCGTCGGACTAAATCAAGAGACCCAGTACTTC
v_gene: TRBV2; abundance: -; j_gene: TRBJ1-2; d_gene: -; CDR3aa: CASSEAALQGPF; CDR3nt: TGTGCCAGCAGTGAAGCGGCGCTACAGGGACCCTTC
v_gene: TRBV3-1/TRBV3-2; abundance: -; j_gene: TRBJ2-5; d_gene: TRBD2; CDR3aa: CASSFRLAGGETQYF; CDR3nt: TGTGCCAGCAGCTTCCGACTAGCGGGGGGAGAGACCCAGTACTTC
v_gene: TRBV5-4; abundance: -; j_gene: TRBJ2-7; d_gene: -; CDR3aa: CASSHPTRTYEQYF; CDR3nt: TGTGCCAGCAGCCACCCTACCCGGACCTACGAGCAGTACTTC
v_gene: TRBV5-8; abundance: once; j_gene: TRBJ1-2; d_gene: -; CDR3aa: CASSPGYGYTF; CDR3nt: TGTGCCAGCAGCCCAGGGTATGGCTACACCTTC
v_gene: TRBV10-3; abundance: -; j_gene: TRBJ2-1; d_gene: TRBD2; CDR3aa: CAIRERGGYNEQFF; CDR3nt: TGTGCCATCAGAGAGCGGGGGGGCTACAATGAGCAGTTCTTC
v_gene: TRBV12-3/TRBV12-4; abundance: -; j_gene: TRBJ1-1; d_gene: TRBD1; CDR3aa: CASSEGARPEAFF; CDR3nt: TGTGCCAGCAGTGAGGGGGCGCGGCCTGAAGCTTTCTTT
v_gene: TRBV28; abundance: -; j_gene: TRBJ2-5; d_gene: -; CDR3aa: CASSLGARETQYF; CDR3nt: TGTGCCAGCAGTTTAGGGGCCAGAGAGACCCAGTACTTC
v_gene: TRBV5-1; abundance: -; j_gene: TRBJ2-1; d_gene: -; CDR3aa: CASSLGLANEQFF; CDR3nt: TGCGCCAGCAGCTTAGGATTGGCTAATGAGCAGTTCTTC
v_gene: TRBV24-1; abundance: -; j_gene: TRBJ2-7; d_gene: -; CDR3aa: CATSRGNSYEQYF; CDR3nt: TGTGCCACCTCACGGGGAAATTCCTACGAGCAGTACTTC
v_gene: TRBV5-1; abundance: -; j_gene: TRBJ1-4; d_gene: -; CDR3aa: CASSLAQGTEKLFF; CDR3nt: TGCGCCAGCAGCTTGGCTCAGGGGACTGAAAAACTGTTTTTT
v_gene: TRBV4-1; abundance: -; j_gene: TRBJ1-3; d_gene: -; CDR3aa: CASSQGGWAKTPGNTIYF; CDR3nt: TGCGCCAGCAGCCAAGGAGGCTGGGCAAAAACCCCTGGAAACACCATATATTTT
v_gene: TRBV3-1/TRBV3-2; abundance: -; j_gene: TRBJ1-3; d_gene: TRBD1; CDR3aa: CASSPARQGTGNTIYF; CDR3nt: TGTGCCAGCAGCCCCGCCCGACAGGGGACTGGAAACACCATATATTTT
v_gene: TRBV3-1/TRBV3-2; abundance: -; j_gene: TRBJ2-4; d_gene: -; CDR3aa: CASSQSPMEGDIQYF; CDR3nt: TGTGCCAGCAGCCAGAGCCCGATGGAGGGTGACATTCAGTACTTC
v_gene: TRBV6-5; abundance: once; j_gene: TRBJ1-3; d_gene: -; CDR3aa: CASKKSDRGNTIYF; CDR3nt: TGTGCCAGCAAAAAGTCGGATAGGGGCAACACCATATATTTT
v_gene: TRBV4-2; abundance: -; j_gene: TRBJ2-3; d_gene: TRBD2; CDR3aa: CASSQDVSLAGGPSTDTQYF; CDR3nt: TGTGCCAGCAGCCAAGATGTGAGCCTAGCGGGGGGGCCAAGCACAGATACGCAGTATTTT
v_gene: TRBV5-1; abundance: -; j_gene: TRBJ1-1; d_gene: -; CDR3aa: CASSLDTNTEAFF; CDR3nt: TGCGCCAGCAGCTTGGACACGAACACTGAAGCTTTCTTT
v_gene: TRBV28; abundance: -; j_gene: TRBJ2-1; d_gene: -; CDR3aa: CASSLWGGAYNEQFF; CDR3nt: TGTGCCAGCAGTCTTTGGGGCGGGGCCTACAATGAGCAGTTCTTC
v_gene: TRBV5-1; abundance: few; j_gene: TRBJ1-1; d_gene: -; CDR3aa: CASSPRQRLDTEAFF; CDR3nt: TGCGCCAGCAGCCCCCGACAGCGGTTGGACACTGAAGCTTTCTTT
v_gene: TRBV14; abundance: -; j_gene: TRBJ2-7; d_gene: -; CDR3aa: CASSQVGAYEQYF; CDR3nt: TGTGCCAGCAGCCAAGTGGGGGCCTACGAGCAGTACTTC
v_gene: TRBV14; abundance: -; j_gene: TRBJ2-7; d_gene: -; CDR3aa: CASSQLFSYEQYF; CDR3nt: TGTGCCAGCAGCCAGCTTTTTTCCTACGAGCAGTACTTC
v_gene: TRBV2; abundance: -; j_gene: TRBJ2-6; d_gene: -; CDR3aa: CASSGGRSSGANVLTF; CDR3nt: TGTGCCAGCAGTGGGGGACGGAGCTCTGGGGCCAACGTCCTGACTTTC
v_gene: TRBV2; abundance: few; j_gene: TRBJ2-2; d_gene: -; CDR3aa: CASSEAHRFANTGELFF; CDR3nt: TGTGCCAGCAGTGAAGCCCACAGGTTCGCGAACACCGGGGAGCTGTTTTTT
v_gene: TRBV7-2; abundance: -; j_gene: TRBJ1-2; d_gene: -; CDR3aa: CASSLGPGYNYGYTF; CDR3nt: TGTGCCAGCAGCTTGGGACCAGGGTATAACTATGGCTACACCTTC
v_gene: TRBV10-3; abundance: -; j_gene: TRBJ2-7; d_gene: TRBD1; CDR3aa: CAIRAGTGEFYEQYF; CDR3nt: TGTGCCATCAGGGCCGGGACAGGAGAATTCTACGAGCAGTACTTC
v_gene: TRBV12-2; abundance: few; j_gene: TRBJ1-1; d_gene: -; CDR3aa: CASRLALDGRTEAFF; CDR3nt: TGTGCAAGTCGCTTAGCCCTGGACGGTCGGACTGAAGCTTTCTTT
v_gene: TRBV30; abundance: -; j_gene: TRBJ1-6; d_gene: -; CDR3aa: CAWSPSRNSPLHF; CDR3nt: TGTGCCTGGAGTCCCAGCCGAAATTCACCCCTCCACTTT
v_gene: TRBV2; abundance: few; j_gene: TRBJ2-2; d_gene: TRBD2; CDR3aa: CASSLTSGGMNTGELFF; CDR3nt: TGTGCCAGCAGTCTTACTAGCGGGGGGATGAACACCGGGGAGCTGTTTTTT
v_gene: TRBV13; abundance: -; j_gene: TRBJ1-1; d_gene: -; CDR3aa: CASSLSGGGTEAFF; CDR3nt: TGTGCCAGCAGCTTGAGTGGGGGCGGCACTGAAGCTTTCTTT
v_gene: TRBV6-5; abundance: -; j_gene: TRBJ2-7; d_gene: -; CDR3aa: CASSSPAGLYEQYF; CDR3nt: TGTGCCAGCAGCTCCCCCGCGGGGCTCTACGAGCAGTACTTC
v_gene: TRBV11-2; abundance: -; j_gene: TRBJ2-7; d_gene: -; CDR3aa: CASSLGGGQEQYF; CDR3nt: TGTGCCAGCAGCTTAGGAGGGGGGCAAGAGCAGTACTTC
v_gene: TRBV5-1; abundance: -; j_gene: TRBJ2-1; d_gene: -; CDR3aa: CASSLVQASSYNEQFF; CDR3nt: TGCGCCAGCAGCTTGGTGCAGGCCTCCTCCTACAATGAGCAGTTCTTC
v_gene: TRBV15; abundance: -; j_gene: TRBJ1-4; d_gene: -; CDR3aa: CATSRDRGDEKLFF; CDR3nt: TGTGCCACCAGCAGAGATCGCGGGGATGAAAAACTGTTTTTT
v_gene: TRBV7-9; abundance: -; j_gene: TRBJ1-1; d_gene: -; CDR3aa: CASSSKPQVMNTEAFF; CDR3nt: TGTGCCAGCAGCTCCAAACCTCAGGTCATGAACACTGAAGCTTTCTTT
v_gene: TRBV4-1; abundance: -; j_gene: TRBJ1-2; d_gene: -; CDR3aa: CASSQERSYGYTF; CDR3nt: TGCGCCAGCAGCCAGGAGAGGAGCTATGGCTACACCTTC
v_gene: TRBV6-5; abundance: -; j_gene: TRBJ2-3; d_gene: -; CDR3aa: CASSRTDTQYF; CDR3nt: TGTGCCAGCAGTCGCACAGATACGCAGTATTTT
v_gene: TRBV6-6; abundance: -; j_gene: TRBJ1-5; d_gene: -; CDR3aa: CASSYGNGQPQHF; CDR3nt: TGTGCCAGCAGTTACGGGAACGGGCAGCCCCAGCATTTT
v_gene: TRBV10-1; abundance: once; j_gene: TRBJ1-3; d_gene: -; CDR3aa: CASIRHLYSGNTIYF; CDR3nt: TGCGCCAGCATTAGACATCTCTACTCTGGAAACACCATATATTTT
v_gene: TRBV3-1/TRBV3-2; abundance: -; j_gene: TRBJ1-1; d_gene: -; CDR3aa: CASSPVGQPPRRAFF; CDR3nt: TGTGCCAGCAGCCCCGTTGGACAACCCCCCAGGAGGGCTTTCTTT
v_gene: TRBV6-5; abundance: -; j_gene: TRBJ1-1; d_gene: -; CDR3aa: CASSFLPQGPQAFF; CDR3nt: TGTGCCAGCAGCTTTCTCCCACAGGGTCCCCAAGCTTTCTTT
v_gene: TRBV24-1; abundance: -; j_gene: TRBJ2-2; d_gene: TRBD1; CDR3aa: CATRDPTGGDTGELFF; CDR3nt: TGTGCCACCAGGGATCCGACAGGGGGCGACACCGGGGAGCTGTTTTTT
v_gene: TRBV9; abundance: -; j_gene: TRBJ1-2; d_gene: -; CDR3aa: CASSVDGVPNYGYTF; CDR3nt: TGTGCCAGCAGCGTGGATGGGGTCCCAAACTATGGCTACACCTTC
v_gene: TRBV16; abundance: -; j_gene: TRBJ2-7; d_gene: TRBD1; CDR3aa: CASSRTGVDEQYF; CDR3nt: TGTGCCAGCAGCCGAACAGGGGTAGACGAGCAGTACTTC
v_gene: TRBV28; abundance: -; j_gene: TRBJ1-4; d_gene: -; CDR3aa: CASSPEGGAGEKLFF; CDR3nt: TGTGCCAGCAGCCCAGAAGGGGGGGCGGGGGAAAAACTGTTTTTT
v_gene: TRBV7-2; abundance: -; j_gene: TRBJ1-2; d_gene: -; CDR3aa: CASEWGAYGYTF; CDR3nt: TGTGCCAGCGAATGGGGAGCATATGGCTACACCTTC
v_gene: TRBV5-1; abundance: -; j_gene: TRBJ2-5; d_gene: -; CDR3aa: CASSLAMGGPETQYF; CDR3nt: TGCGCCAGCAGCTTGGCCATGGGGGGGCCGGAGACCCAGTACTTC